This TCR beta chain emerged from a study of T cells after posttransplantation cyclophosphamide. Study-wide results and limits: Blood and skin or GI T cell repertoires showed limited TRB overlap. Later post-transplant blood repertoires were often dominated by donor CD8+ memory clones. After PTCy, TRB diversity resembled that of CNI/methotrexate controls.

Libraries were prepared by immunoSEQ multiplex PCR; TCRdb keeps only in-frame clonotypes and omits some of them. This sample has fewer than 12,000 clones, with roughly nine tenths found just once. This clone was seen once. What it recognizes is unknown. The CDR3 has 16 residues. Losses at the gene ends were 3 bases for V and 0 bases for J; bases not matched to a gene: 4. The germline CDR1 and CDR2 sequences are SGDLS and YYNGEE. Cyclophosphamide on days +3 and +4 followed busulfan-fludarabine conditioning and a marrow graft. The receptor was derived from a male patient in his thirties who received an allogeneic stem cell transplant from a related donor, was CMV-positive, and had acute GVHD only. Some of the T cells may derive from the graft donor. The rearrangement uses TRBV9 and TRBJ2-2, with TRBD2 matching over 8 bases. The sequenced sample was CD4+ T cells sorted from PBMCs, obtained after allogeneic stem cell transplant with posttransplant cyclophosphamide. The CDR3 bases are TGTGCCAGCAGCGGTGGTAGCGGGGCGAACACCGGGGAGCTGTTTTTT. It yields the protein CASSGGSGANTGELFF.